This is a list of T cell receptor beta chains from one sample in a study of radiotherapy plus CTLA-4 blockade in lung cancer. The data were produced by immunoSEQ multiplex PCR, yet TCRdb's version contains in-frame clones alone and is incomplete. Here the sample spans under 70,000 clones, around three quarters being singletons. Sequencing was performed on peripheral blood, taken from a patient treated with radiotherapy plus ipilimumab. The receptors were gathered from a human donor with non-small cell lung cancer who had a complete response to radiotherapy plus ipilimumab. The CDR3 runs from the conserved cysteine through the conserved F or W. A D gene is named only where the DNA matches it firmly. A row's size may be missing; if present it is once, few, many or a size class.

clone size	J gene	D gene	V gene	CDR3 DNA	CDR3 protein
-	TRBJ1-1	-	TRBV5-4	TGTGCCAGCAGCTTGGCAGGAGACAGTCCCATGAACACTGAAGCTTTCTTT	CASSLAGDSPMNTEAFF
-	TRBJ2-7	-	TRBV30	TGTGCCTGGAGTGTATCATTTATGGGCTACGAGCAGTACTTC	CAWSVSFMGYEQYF
once	TRBJ1-3	-	TRBV6-6	TGTGCCAGCAGTTACCCGGGCCTCTCTGGAAACACCATATATTTT	CASSYPGLSGNTIYF
-	TRBJ1-1	-	TRBV18	TGTGCCAGCTCACCACCATGGGGCCGTCAGAACACTGAAGCTTTCTTT	CASSPPWGRQNTEAFF
-	TRBJ1-4	-	TRBV19	TGTGCCAGTAGACCCCACCCGGGGGGCGTTAATGAAAAACTGTTTTTT	CASRPHPGGVNEKLFF
-	TRBJ2-2	TRBD2	TRBV13	TGTGCCAGCAGCCCGGGACTAGCGGGGGGGCGGCGTAGGACCGGGGAGCTGTTTTTT	CASSPGLAGGRRRTGELFF
-	TRBJ2-5	-	TRBV5-1	TGCGCCAGCAGCTCTTTAGGACCGACCAGAGAGACCCAGTACTTC	CASSSLGPTRETQYF
-	TRBJ1-2	-	TRBV19	TGTGCCAGTAAGGGCCCAGGCGTTAATGGCTACACCTTC	CASKGPGVNGYTF
-	TRBJ1-5	-	TRBV19	TGTGCCAGTAGCCCTCCCAGGCCACGGCCCCAGCATTTT	CASSPPRPRPQHF
-	TRBJ1-1	TRBD1	TRBV5-1	TGCGCCAGCAGCCGCGGAAAGGACAGGGCTTACACTGAAGCTTTCTTT	CASSRGKDRAYTEAFF
few	TRBJ1-1	TRBD1	TRBV7-2	TGTGCCAGCAGCCCACAGGGGATTGGCACTGAAGCTTTCTTT	CASSPQGIGTEAFF
-	TRBJ2-7	TRBD1	TRBV5-1	TGCGCCAGCAACCTAGGGGGCTTGGGCTACGAGCAGTACTTC	CASNLGGLGYEQYF
-	TRBJ1-4	-	TRBV28	TGTGCCGCGCGGGGGGAAAAACTGTTTTTT	CAARGEKLFF
many	TRBJ1-2	-	TRBV10-3	TGTGCCATCAGTGATCCCGGGGGCCCCCAGAGGAGCTACACCTTC	CAISDPGGPQRSYTF
-	TRBJ2-3	-	TRBV11-2	TGTGCCAGCAGGTCTGAGCTGTCAGATACGCAGTATTTT	CASRSELSDTQYF
-	TRBJ2-7	TRBD1	TRBV18	TGTGCCAGCTCACCACAGGGGGCGCTTAACGAGCAGTACTTC	CASSPQGALNEQYF
few	TRBJ2-1	TRBD1	TRBV5-1	TGCGCCAGCAGCTTGAACCAGGGGGTCGGGTACAATGAGCAGTTCTTC	CASSLNQGVGYNEQFF
few	TRBJ1-4	-	TRBV19	TGTGCCAGTAGTTCGTTGCTACTTGAAAAACTGTTTTTT	CASSSLLLEKLFF
-	TRBJ2-1	-	TRBV11-2	TGTGCCAGCAGCTTATTCTCCAGAAGTAATGAGCAGTTCTTC	CASSLFSRSNEQFF
-	TRBJ1-1	TRBD1	TRBV19	TGTGCCAGTAGTATAGGTGGGACAGGACTTTCTGAAGCTTTCTTT	CASSIGGTGLSEAFF